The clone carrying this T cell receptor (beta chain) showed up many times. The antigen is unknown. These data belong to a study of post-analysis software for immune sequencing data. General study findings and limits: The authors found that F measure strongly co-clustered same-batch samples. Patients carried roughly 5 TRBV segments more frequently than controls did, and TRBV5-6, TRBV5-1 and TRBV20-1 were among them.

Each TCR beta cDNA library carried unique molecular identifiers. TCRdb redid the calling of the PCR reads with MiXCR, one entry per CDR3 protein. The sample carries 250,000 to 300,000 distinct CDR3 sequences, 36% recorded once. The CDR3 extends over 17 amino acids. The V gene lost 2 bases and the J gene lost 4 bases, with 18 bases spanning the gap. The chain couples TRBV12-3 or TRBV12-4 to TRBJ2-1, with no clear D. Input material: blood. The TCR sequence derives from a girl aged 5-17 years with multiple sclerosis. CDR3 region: CASSLPGPSGFYNEQFF. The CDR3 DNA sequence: TGTGCCAGCAGTTTACCCGGGCCCTCGGGCTTTTACAATGAGCAGTTCTTC.